A selection of T cell receptor beta chains follows, all from one sample in a study of T cell responses to AZD1222 COVID-19 vaccine. Here immunoSEQ multiplex PCR was the method, and the copy in TCRdb shows in-frame clones only, minus some. The sample records 100,000 to 150,000 clones, approximately 88% being singletons. Sequenced material: peripheral blood, taken on day 0 of AZD1222 vaccination. The origin of the receptors is an adult in good health. Each CDR3 is given without its conserved first and last residue. Clone size is given for some rows only: seen once, a few or many times, or a class if the clone is expanded.

V gene | clone size | CDR3 protein
TRBV10-3 | NA | AISVPGQGIFEQY
TRBV5-6 | NA | ASITRTVNNEQF
TRBV6-5 | NA | ASSTDRGRRYEQY
TRBV5-1 | few | ASSPRQGGNEKLF
TRBV9 | few | ASSVDGGQGYGYT
TRBV7-2 | NA | ASSQMKGQPLH
TRBV29-1 | NA | SVTAWGSSYEQY
TRBV12-3/TRBV12-4 | NA | ASSLGRNYGYT
TRBV7-9 | NA | ASSLARESYEQY
TRBV19 | NA | ASSMEVGRYGYT
TRBV6-2/TRBV6-3 | NA | ASSYSYASEAF
TRBV13 | NA | ASSGTYQETQY
TRBV19 | NA | ASSIDPTGFYEQY
TRBV4-2 | NA | ASSQEVQDNSPLH
TRBV3-1/TRBV3-2 | NA | ASSQDGQNTEAF
TRBV3-1/TRBV3-2 | NA | ASSQVGGLSYEQY
TRBV7-2 | NA | ASSLTYEQY
TRBV24-1 | NA | ATSAPETRQY
TRBV21-1 | NA | ASKLPTGKVTEAF
TRBV5-5 | NA | ASSPDRVEIPFPNSPLH
TRBV5-4 | once | ASSLVRGGTGELF
TRBV6-5 | once | ASKTGQGAQDTQY
TRBV12-5 | once | ASGTRAGAPPEAF
TRBV4-3 | NA | ASSQDLDRGHNEQF
TRBV15 | NA | ATSREGSGNTIY
TRBV18 | NA | ASSPPGSLQADGYT
TRBV11-2 | NA | ASSPKTSGWSYEQY
TRBV7-7 | NA | ASSFDLSPDETGPGEQY
TRBV5-8 | NA | ASSFSGTSGFTDTQY
TRBV7-6 | NA | ASNQGRGTGELF
TRBV20-1 | NA | SASTTGQNTEAF
TRBV7-9 | many | ASIEPQNNEQF
TRBV4-3 | NA | ASSQDARGPEQY
TRBV29-1 | NA | SVESTGTGENIQY
TRBV12-3/TRBV12-4 | NA | ASSLVRDQPQH